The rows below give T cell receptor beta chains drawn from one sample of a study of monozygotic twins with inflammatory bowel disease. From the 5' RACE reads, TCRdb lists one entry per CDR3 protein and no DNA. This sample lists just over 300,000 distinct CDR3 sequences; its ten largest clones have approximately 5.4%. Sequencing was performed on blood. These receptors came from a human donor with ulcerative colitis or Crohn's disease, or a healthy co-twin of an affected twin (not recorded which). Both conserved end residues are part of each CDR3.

CDR3 protein: CASSLSLWEQYF; J gene: TRBJ2-7; V gene: TRBV7-9
CDR3 protein: CASSELRGQQYF; J gene: TRBJ2-7; V gene: TRBV25-1
CDR3 protein: CATGDTVNTEAFF; J gene: TRBJ1-1; V gene: TRBV28
CDR3 protein: CSARDPQGRREKLFF; J gene: TRBJ1-4; V gene: TRBV20-1
CDR3 protein: CASSGEGGLGYEQYF; J gene: TRBJ2-7; V gene: TRBV5-1
CDR3 protein: CASSLVGAQFNEQFF; J gene: TRBJ2-1; V gene: TRBV7-2
CDR3 protein: CASRPSGRAQETQYF; J gene: TRBJ2-5; V gene: TRBV28
CDR3 protein: CASSAPKTSGNTDTQYF; J gene: TRBJ2-3; V gene: TRBV7-2
CDR3 protein: CSARTRHGAEAFF; J gene: TRBJ1-1; V gene: TRBV20-1
CDR3 protein: CATSRDGGNTEAFF; J gene: TRBJ1-1; V gene: TRBV15
CDR3 protein: CSAGSDTEAFF; J gene: TRBJ1-1; V gene: TRBV29-1
CDR3 protein: CASVWQQGGGYEQYF; J gene: TRBJ2-7; V gene: TRBV28
CDR3 protein: CAISESGPVNTEAFF; J gene: TRBJ1-1; V gene: TRBV10-3
CDR3 protein: CASSLGFADEQYF; J gene: TRBJ2-7; V gene: TRBV5-1
CDR3 protein: CASSLETIVSGSLHEQYF; J gene: TRBJ2-7; V gene: TRBV7-8
CDR3 protein: CASSRTGATEAFF; J gene: TRBJ1-1; V gene: TRBV7-9
CDR3 protein: CASSGLGAADEETQYF; J gene: TRBJ2-5; V gene: TRBV19
CDR3 protein: CASSSSGTGSNEQFF; J gene: TRBJ2-1; V gene: TRBV7-2
CDR3 protein: CASSPQSGQGLYEQYF; J gene: TRBJ2-7; V gene: TRBV13
CDR3 protein: CSASMETGRAFF; J gene: TRBJ1-1; V gene: TRBV20-1
CDR3 protein: CASSQRPAGPQPQHF; J gene: TRBJ1-5; V gene: TRBV4-2
CDR3 protein: CASSVGLGTGFNEQFF; J gene: TRBJ2-1; V gene: TRBV9
CDR3 protein: CAISKNEPRGSTEAFF; J gene: TRBJ1-1; V gene: TRBV10-3
CDR3 protein: CASSLRGLSYGYTF; J gene: TRBJ1-2; V gene: TRBV27
CDR3 protein: CAISAGGGVYEQYF; J gene: TRBJ2-7; V gene: TRBV10-3
CDR3 protein: CASSYSVLVETQYF; J gene: TRBJ2-5; V gene: TRBV6-5
CDR3 protein: CATSRDRAPVRYGYTF; J gene: TRBJ1-2; V gene: TRBV15
CDR3 protein: CASKSGEKKNIQYF; J gene: TRBJ2-4; V gene: TRBV19
CDR3 protein: CSAKVPGTGKATQYF; J gene: TRBJ2-5; V gene: TRBV20-1
CDR3 protein: CAIGTGGNEQFF; J gene: TRBJ2-1; V gene: TRBV10-3
CDR3 protein: CASSLTDSGNTIYF; J gene: TRBJ1-3; V gene: TRBV6-5
CDR3 protein: CASSLDWGQFF; J gene: TRBJ2-1; V gene: TRBV7-8
CDR3 protein: CASSLREKGLYGYTF; J gene: TRBJ1-2; V gene: TRBV12-3/TRBV12-4
CDR3 protein: CASRITGASYEQYF; J gene: TRBJ2-7; V gene: TRBV6-1
CDR3 protein: CQPREGGNTEAFF; J gene: TRBJ1-1; V gene: TRBV20-1
CDR3 protein: CASSDPYARVYEQYF; J gene: TRBJ2-7; V gene: TRBV25-1
CDR3 protein: CASSFRGPGRGYTF; J gene: TRBJ1-2; V gene: TRBV27
CDR3 protein: CASSWDGDSSEQYF; J gene: TRBJ2-7; V gene: TRBV7-2
CDR3 protein: CATTSSPNTGELFF; J gene: TRBJ2-2; V gene: TRBV24-1
CDR3 protein: CATSDKTGCELGLAVYEQYF; J gene: TRBJ2-7; V gene: TRBV24-1
CDR3 protein: CSATRQGIFETQYF; J gene: TRBJ2-5; V gene: TRBV20-1
CDR3 protein: CASSYGETGLAKNIQYF; J gene: TRBJ2-4; V gene: TRBV6-5
CDR3 protein: CSARDQQGVSYNEQFF; J gene: TRBJ2-1; V gene: TRBV20-1
CDR3 protein: CATSDLTSTPTGHYEQYF; J gene: TRBJ2-7; V gene: TRBV24-1